The present entry profiles one TCR beta chain with its context. Germline values: CDR1 MNHNY, CDR2 SVGAGI (reference sequence). This CDR3 region has 16 residues. The ends lost 2 bases at V and 4 bases at J; junction bases unmatched: 7. These data originate in a study of technical replicates of blood from several donors. The assay was immunoSEQ multiplex PCR, and TCRdb's table has in-frame clones only and misses some. This table holds around 70,000 clones, approximately 93% found once. This sequence was found in a human donor in good health. The sample was T cells isolated from PBMCs. V gene TRBV6-6 combines with J gene TRBJ2-4, with 8 bases aligning to TRBD2. The CDR3 sequence: CASSYDDSGDKNIQYF. CDR3 nucleotides: TGTGCCAGCAGTTACGACGATAGCGGGGATAAAAACATTCAGTACTTC.